Below are 31 T cell receptor beta chains sequenced from a single sample in a study of blood T cells in healthy people across ages. It was with a sample-barcoded 5' primer and a J-beta primer mix that a second PCR of roughly 7 to 12 cycles was run. TCRdb fed the 5' RACE reads into MiXCR, producing one record per CDR3 protein. Among approximately 770,000 distinct CDR3 sequences listed, 58% were seen once. The specimen sequenced was blood. The receptors here all came from a man aged 30 to 39 in good health.

The rearrangement links TRBV15 to TRBJ2-5; the D gene is possibly TRBD1 (6 bases). The CDR3 runs to 14 residues. Germline V gene sequence: CDR1 LNHNV, CDR2 YYDKDF (reference sequence). The V end lost 2 bases, the J end lost 2 bases, and 9 bases lay between the germline ends. The CDR3 DNA is TGTGCCACCAGCAGAAGGGACATTCAAGAGACCCAGTACTTC. Encoded protein: CATSRRDIQETQYF. The full variable domain, with the rest looked up from reference TRBV15 and TRBJ2-5, is DAMVIQNPRYQVTQFGKPVTLSCSQTLNHNVMYWYQQKSSQAPKLLFHYYDKDFNNEADTPDNFQSRRPNTSFCFLDIRSPGLGDTAMYLCATSRRDIQETQYFGPGTRLLVL.

This clonotype was counted only a few times. The chain links TRBV6-1 to TRBJ2-7; 8 bases align to TRBD1. Germline values: CDR1 MNHNS, CDR2 SASEGT. The CDR3 spans 15 residues. The trim removed 6 bases at V and 0 bases at J, leaving 7 bases unmatched. CDR3 residues: CASRERTGSSYEQYF. In DNA, the CDR3 is TGTGCCAGCAGGGAAAGGACAGGGAGCTCCTACGAGCAGTACTTC.

This clonotype has only a few counts. The chain couples TRBV20-1 to TRBJ1-1, with 11 bases lining up with TRBD1. The length of the CDR3 is 14 residues. From germline, CDR1 is DFQATT and CDR2 SNEGSKA (reference sequence). V shed 3 bases, J shed 3 bases, and the junction held 3 bases outside the gene matches. CDR3 loop: CSARGTGGDTEAFF. The CDR3 DNA is TGCAGTGCTAGGGGGACAGGGGGAGACACTGAAGCTTTCTTT.

The CDR3 nucleotides read TGTGCCAGCAGCCAACGAAGAAAAGGAGGCGCTGAAGCTTTCTTT. This sequence encodes CASSQRRKGGAEAFF. This chain connects TRBV6-2 or TRBV6-3 to TRBJ1-1; D gene ambiguous. Germline values: CDR1 MNHEY, CDR2 SVGEGT. Trimming stripped 6 bases from V and 6 bases from J, with 20 bases between. CDR3 length: 15 amino acids.

CDR3 region: CSAITSGRAREQYF. CDR3 bases: TGCAGTGCTATTACTAGCGGGAGGGCCCGCGAGCAGTACTTC. The rearrangement uses TRBV20-1 and TRBJ2-7; 13 nucleotides match TRBD2. The germline gives CDR1 DFQATT, CDR2 SNEGSKA (reference sequence). J was trimmed by 6 bases and V by 4 bases; bases with no gene match: 6. The CDR3 totals 14 residues.

This clonotype was seen once. This chain uses TRBV7-2 with TRBJ2-7; D could derive from TRBD1 or TRBD2 (5 bases each). Trimming removed 7 bases from V and 6 bases from J, with 16 bases in between. In germline, CDR1 is SGHTA, CDR2 FQGNSA. This CDR3 contains 13 residues. The chain's CDR3 is CASTPARGLEQYF. The CDR3 bases are TGTGCCAGCACTCCAGCGAGGGGTCTCGAGCAGTACTTC.

The chain has TRBV12-3 or TRBV12-4 and TRBJ2-3, with D possibly TRBD1 on 6 matching bases. This CDR3 region has 16 residues. V lost 3 bases to trimming and J lost 2 bases, with 15 bases between them. CDR3 nucleotides: TGTGCCAGCAGTTTTCCGGGACACCTTTTCACAGATACGCAGTATTTT. As protein: CASSFPGHLFTDTQYF.

The chain links TRBV12-3 or TRBV12-4 to TRBJ1-4, with D perhaps matching TRBD1 (6 bases). This CDR3 is 15 amino acids long. Trimming removed 6 bases at V and 7 bases at J, with 18 bases between. The CDR3, as DNA: TGTGCCAGCAGGACACAGGGTGGGGATAGTGAAAAACTGTTTTTT. Its translation: CASRTQGGDSEKLFF.

This CDR3 is CASSLPLLEGDTEAFF. CDR3 coding DNA: TGTGCCAGCAGCCTTCCCCTTCTTGAGGGTGACACTGAAGCTTTCTTT. The chain combines TRBV12-3 or TRBV12-4 with TRBJ1-1; D ambiguous. Trimming cost V 6 bases and J 3 bases, with 20 bases left between them. The CDR3 length is 16 residues.

J is TRBJ2-3 and V is TRBV2, with TRBD2 matching over 9 bases. The CDR3 extends over 15 amino acids. The germline V gene has CDR1 SNHLY and CDR2 FYNNEI. Trimming took 7 bases from V and 2 from J; bases not matched to a gene: 7. CDR3 amino acids: CASILLAGNTDTQYF. The CDR3 DNA reads as TGTGCCAGCATCTTGCTAGCGGGAAACACAGATACGCAGTATTTT.

The V gene is TRBV4-2, the J gene TRBJ2-3, with 8 positions matching TRBD2. CDR1 and CDR2 from the germline V gene are LGHNA and YNFKEQ. V lost 3 bases, J lost 4 bases, and 9 bases stayed unmatched. The CDR3 spans 16 residues. This CDR3 is CASSQRDSGMADTQYF. CDR3 coding DNA: TGTGCCAGCAGCCAGCGCGATAGCGGGATGGCAGATACGCAGTATTTT.

The table lists this clonotype with a count of one. V is TRBV30 and J is TRBJ2-7; 10 nucleotides align to TRBD2. V was clipped by 0 bases and J by 6 bases; unmatched bases: 5. Germline values: CDR1 GTSNPN, CDR2 SVGIG (reference sequence). The CDR3 runs to 14 residues. CDR3 sequence reads: CAWSVSLAGAEQYF. CDR3 bases: TGTGCCTGGAGTGTTTCTCTAGCGGGAGCCGAGCAGTACTTC.

The CDR3: CASSQVLRAGSQETQYF. The DNA for the CDR3 is TGCGCCAGCAGCCAAGTCTTGAGAGCGGGATCACAAGAGACCCAGTACTTC. The rearrangement uses TRBV4-1 and TRBJ2-5; 7 bases map to TRBD2. CDR1 and CDR2 (germline): MGHRA, YSYEKL. The CDR3 covers 17 residues. V shed 1 base and J 2 bases; nucleotides not matched to a gene: 10.

This sequence joins TRBV5-1 and TRBJ2-5; D is unresolved. Gene TRBJ2-7 matches the end of the DNA better, so the J call may be wrong. There are 13 residues in the CDR3. In germline, CDR1 is SGHRS, CDR2 YFSETQ. CDR3 amino acids: CASSLSLDFEQYF. In nucleotides, the CDR3 is TGCGCCAGCAGTCTTAGCTTGGATTTCGAGCAGTACTTC.

V usage is TRBV12-3 or TRBV12-4 and J usage is TRBJ2-5; D possibly matches TRBD1 or TRBD2 (6 bases each). Trimming removed 2 bases at V and 6 bases at J, with 16 bases between. The CDR3 totals 15 residues. CDR3 bases: TGTGCCAGCAGTTTACTGGGGGGCGCAACCAAGACCCAGTACTTC. Amino acid sequence: CASSLLGGATKTQYF.

V is TRBV7-2 and J is TRBJ2-4; D may be TRBD1 or TRBD2 (5 bases each). The J call may be incorrect, as the DNA end agrees better with TRBJ2-7. The CDR3 is 17 amino acids. Germline values: CDR1 SGHTA, CDR2 FQGNSA. Here the CDR3 reads CASSPLGVETVPYEQYF. The CDR3 DNA is TGTGCCAGCAGCCCCTTGGGGGTCGAGACGGTACCCTACGAGCAGTACTTC.

The chain couples TRBV7-9 to TRBJ2-1, with a weak D call TRBD2 (5 bases). The CDR3 consists of 15 residues. The ends were cut back, 6 bases at V and 0 bases at J, with 12 bases in the middle. Germline CDR1 SEHNR, CDR2 FQNEAQ (reference sequence). This chain's CDR3 is CASSTGGISYNEQFF. The CDR3 DNA reads TGTGCCAGCAGTACCGGAGGTATCTCCTACAATGAGCAGTTCTTC.

The chain recombines TRBV5-1 with TRBJ2-1, with D possibly TRBD1 on 6 matching bases. Per the germline V gene, CDR1 is SGHRS and CDR2 is YFSETQ. V shed 4 bases and J shed 0 bases, with 8 bases lying between them. CDR3 length: 14 amino acids. The DNA for the CDR3 is TGCGCCAGCAGCGAGGGGGTCTCCTACAATGAGCAGTTCTTC. This sequence encodes CASSEGVSYNEQFF.

This clonotype occurred a few times. V usage is TRBV10-3 and J usage is TRBJ2-7; possibly TRBD2 for D (6 bases). Trimming removed 4 bases from V and 2 bases from J, with 15 bases in between. The CDR3 runs to 15 residues. Germline-derived CDR1 and CDR2 are ENHRY and SYGVKD. The CDR3 DNA reads as TGTGCCATCAGTGTTGTAGCGGCCATGACCTACGAGCAGTACTTC. This gives the protein CAISVVAAMTYEQYF.

The chain carries TRBV5-6 and TRBJ1-5; tentative D call: TRBD1 (5 bases). The germline CDR1 and CDR2 sequences are SGHDT and YYEEEE. The V and J ends lost 0 bases and 7 bases respectively, with 8 bases between them. The length of the CDR3 is 13 residues. Here the CDR3 reads CASSLGGEQPQHF. CDR3 nucleotides: TGTGCCAGCAGCTTGGGGGGGGAACAGCCCCAGCATTTT. Supplemented by reference TRBV5-6 and TRBJ1-5, the full variable domain reads DAGVTQSPTHLIKTRGQQVTLRCSPKSGHDTVSWYQQALGQGPQFIFQYYEEEERQRGNFPDRFSGHQFPNYSSELNVNALLLGDSALYLCASSLGGEQPQHFGDGTRLSIL.

The V call is TRBV28, the J call TRBJ1-1; D is unresolved. Trimming took 2 bases from V and 6 from J, leaving 13 bases between them. Germline V gives CDR1 MDHEN, CDR2 SYDVKM. The CDR3 has 14 residues. CDR3: CASSLASREAEAFF. The CDR3 bases are TGTGCCAGCAGTTTAGCATCCCGGGAGGCTGAAGCTTTCTTT.

This clonotype has more than one count but fewer than ten. This sequence joins TRBV7-2 and TRBJ2-1; TRBD2 is a possible D gene (5 bases). Germline lookup yields CDR1 SGHTA and CDR2 FQGNSA. V lost 1 base, J lost 7 bases, and 8 bases lay in between. CDR3 length equals 13 residues. The CDR3 region has the DNA TGTGCCAGCAGCTTAGAGCGGTATAATGAGCAGTTCTTC. As protein: CASSLERYNEQFF.

This clonotype was recorded many times. The CDR3 region has the DNA TGTGCCAGCAGCCAAAGCCCAGCGGGCGAGCAGTACTTC. Its protein product is CASSQSPAGEQYF. V gene TRBV4-2 combines with J gene TRBJ2-7; weak D call: TRBD2 (6 bases). This CDR3 has 13 residues. Trimming cost V 2 bases and J 6 bases, with 11 bases left between them. Germline V gives CDR1 LGHNA, CDR2 YNFKEQ.

This clonotype has just a few counts. Since a much larger clone is just one base distant, this may be a read error. CDR3 DNA sequence: TGTGCCAGCAGTTACGGACAGAATTCCTACAATGAGCAGTACTTC. As protein: CASSYGQNSYNEQYF. The chain employs TRBV6-6 and TRBJ2-7, with D possibly matching TRBD1 (6 bases). V lost 2 bases to trimming and J lost 7 bases, with 18 bases between them. The CDR3 length is 15 residues. Germline CDR1 and CDR2: MNHNY and SVGAGI (reference sequence).

In its sample, this clonotype was seen a few times. This rearrangement joins TRBV4-3 to TRBJ2-3; 7 bases agree with TRBD2. Germline trimming cut 8 bases from V and 3 bases from J; bases unmatched to any gene: 17. Germline loops: CDR1 LGHNA, CDR2 YSLEER. The CDR3 is 17 residues long. CDR3 loop: CASQRRRESHFTDTQYF. The CDR3 coding sequence is TGCGCCAGCCAGAGAAGGCGGGAGAGCCACTTTACAGATACGCAGTATTTT.

The chain joins TRBV19 to TRBJ1-1; 9 bases map to TRBD1. J lost 5 bases, V lost 7 bases, and 11 bases had no gene match. The CDR3 length is 15 residues. Per the germline V gene, CDR1 is LNHDA and CDR2 is SQIVND (reference sequence). The CDR3 loop is CASTTGQGRWTEAFF. Written as DNA, the CDR3 is TGTGCCAGTACCACCGGACAGGGGCGATGGACTGAAGCTTTCTTT.

V gene TRBV6-6 combines with J gene TRBJ2-1; 8 positions agree with TRBD2. J was trimmed by 7 bases and V by 2 bases; bases with no gene match: 10. Germline V lookup: CDR1 MNHNY, CDR2 SVGAGI (reference sequence). This CDR3 comprises 16 residues. The CDR3 reads CASSYGYPAGGNEQFF. The CDR3 region has the DNA TGTGCCAGCAGTTACGGGTACCCGGCGGGGGGTAATGAGCAGTTCTTC.

The chain is built from TRBV7-7 and TRBJ2-7; 13 bases agree with TRBD2. The J call is in doubt because the DNA end fits TRBJ2-5 better. The CDR3 contains 16 residues. CDR1 and CDR2 from the germline V gene are SSHAT and FNYEAQ (reference sequence). CDR3 sequence reads: CASSHGLAGARETQYF. CDR3 in DNA: TGTGCCAGCAGCCACGGACTAGCGGGGGCGCGAGAGACCCAGTACTTC.

A few counts support this clonotype. The chain combines TRBV6-5 with TRBJ2-6, with a weak D call TRBD1 (5 bases). Trimming shortened V by 7 bases and J by 0 bases, and 10 bases separated the two germline ends. The CDR3 is 15 amino acids. Germline-derived CDR1 and CDR2 are MNHEY and SVGAGI. The DNA for the CDR3 is TGTGCCAGCACCAAGGGGCACTCTGGGGCCAACGTCCTGACTTTC. Residues: CASTKGHSGANVLTF.

The rearrangement joins TRBV3-1 to TRBJ2-7, with D tentatively TRBD2 (6 bases). V lost 1 base and J lost 7, with 11 bases in between. Germline assignment: CDR1 LGHDT and CDR2 YNNKEL (reference sequence). The CDR3 runs to 13 residues. This chain's CDR3 is CASSQVGGQEQYF. CDR3 in DNA: TGTGCCAGCAGCCAAGTGGGGGGTCAAGAGCAGTACTTC.

This clonotype has only a few counts. CDR3 in DNA: TGTGCCAGCAGCTTGGAGAGGCCCCCCTACGAGCAGTACTTC. It encodes CASSLERPPYEQYF. This rearrangement joins TRBV5-4 to TRBJ2-7; no clear D gene. The germline V gene encodes CDR1 SGHNT and CDR2 YYREEE (reference sequence). Trimming took off 0 bases at V and 2 bases at J, with 9 bases between the two ends. This CDR3 region has 14 residues.